The entry below gives a single T cell receptor (beta chain) sequence along with its context. Some clones are missing from TCRdb's copy, which holds only in-frame ones; the method was immunoSEQ multiplex PCR. This repertoire shows under 150,000 clones, just over 90% found once; its top ten account for 5.1%. The data were obtained in a study of T cell responses to AZD1222 COVID-19 vaccine. The CDR3 runs 14 residues. CDR1 is LNHDA, CDR2 SQIVND, per germline (reference sequence). Trimming left V 5 bases short and J 3 bases short, with 10 bases between. Sequencing used peripheral blood, obtained on day 0 of AZD1222 vaccination. This TCR was sampled from an adult in good health. The rearrangement uses TRBV19 and TRBJ2-2; possibly TRBD1 for D (5 bases). CDR3 sequence: CASSPRQYTGELFF. DNA for the CDR3: TGTGCCAGTAGTCCCCGACAGTACACCGGGGAGCTGTTTTTT. The full variable domain, completed using reference TRBV19 and TRBJ2-2, is DGGITQSPKYLFRKEGQNVTLSCEQNLNHDAMYWYRQDPGQGLRLIYYSQIVNDFQKGDIAEGYSVSREKKESFPLTVTSAQKNPTAFYLCASSPRQYTGELFFGEGSRLTVL.